The 9 T cell receptor beta chains given below trace back to one sample, sequenced in a study of T-cell reconstitution after alpha-beta-depleted transplantation in children. Using unique molecular identifiers, the investigators prepared the TCRbeta library. A single record per CDR3 protein comes from TCRdb applying MiXCR to the PCR reads. The sample has fewer than 1 million distinct CDR3 sequences, less than 20% seen once. Here the sequenced sample was PBMCs, mostly from graft donor cells, taken 360 days after TCRalphabeta/CD19-depleted stem cell transplant. The receptors stem from a male patient younger than 18 who had a stem cell transplant for acute lymphoblastic leukemia, so the T cells may come from the graft donor.

This clonotype was detected only a few times. This chain connects TRBV5-1 to TRBJ1-1, with D tentatively TRBD1 (5 bases). The CDR3 is made up of 13 amino acids. The V gene lost 2 bases and the J gene lost 11 bases, with 16 bases spanning the gap. Germline loops: CDR1 SGHRS, CDR2 YFSETQ. CDR3 residues: CASSFWGRTQAFF. The CDR3, as DNA: TGCGCCAGCAGCTTTTGGGGGAGAACCCAGGCTTTCTTT.

A few counts support this clonotype. The gene calls are TRBV5-5 and TRBJ2-2; D is possibly TRBD1 (5 bases). CDR3 length: 15 amino acids. From germline, CDR1 is SGHKS and CDR2 YYEKEE (reference sequence). Trimming stripped 4 bases from V and 7 bases from J, with 17 bases between. CDR3 loop: CASSTHQPTDGELFF. In DNA, the CDR3 is TGTGCCAGCAGCACCCACCAACCGACAGACGGGGAGCTGTTTTTT.

This chain connects TRBV18 to TRBJ2-7, with D perhaps matching TRBD1 (5 bases). This CDR3 has 15 residues. The ends were cut back, 0 bases at V and 2 bases at J, with 11 bases in the middle. Germline lookup yields CDR1 KGHSH and CDR2 LQKENI. In DNA, the CDR3 is TGTGCCAGCTCACCACCGACAGCGATGACCTACGAGCAGTACTTC. Protein product: CASSPPTAMTYEQYF.

This clonotype was observed a few times. The chain carries TRBV21-1 and TRBJ2-1; the table calls TRBD2, which could not be checked here. TRBV21-1 is designated a pseudogene. The CDR3 length is 14 residues. CDR3 nucleotides: TGTGCCAGCAGCAAAGAGGGGGAGGGGAGTGAGCAGTTCTTC. Protein product: CASSKEGEGSEQFF.

A remark on this clonotype: A much larger clone differs from this one at a single base, so this may be a read error. The chain couples TRBV6-5 to TRBJ1-1; D unclear. Germline CDR1 reads MNHEY; CDR2 reads SVGAGI. CDR3 length equals 13 residues. Trimming took off 2 bases at V and 1 base at J, with 5 bases between the two ends. CDR3 in amino acids: CASSYVSNTEAFF. The CDR3 bases are TGTGCCAGCAGTTACGTATCGAACACTGAAGCTTTCTTT.

This clonotype was detected only a few times. This chain links TRBV4-1 with TRBJ1-2; 8 nucleotides line up with TRBD1. V shed 5 bases and J 2 bases; nucleotides not matched to a gene: 10. CDR3 size: 16 residues. Germline V gene lookup returns CDR1 MGHRA and CDR2 YSYEKL. The CDR3 nucleotides read TGCGCCAGCAGCACCCGTTCAGGGACAGGAAACTATGGCTACACCTTC. It encodes CASSTRSGTGNYGYTF.

This rearrangement joins TRBV12-3 or TRBV12-4 to TRBJ2-7; D remains unclear. This CDR3 has 15 residues. With 5 bases removed from V and 2 bases from J, the gap between germline ends came to 16 bases. The CDR3: CASSLSFQGAYEQYF. DNA of the CDR3: TGTGCCAGCAGTCTATCATTCCAAGGTGCCTACGAGCAGTACTTC.

This clonotype has only a few counts. The chain links TRBV11-2 to TRBJ2-1; D is possibly TRBD2 (6 bases). The V and J ends lost 0 bases and 3 bases respectively, with 12 bases between them. Germline-derived CDR1 and CDR2 are SGHAT and FQNNGV. This CDR3 spans 16 amino acids. Here the CDR3 reads CASSLDRLGIYNEQFF. Written as DNA, the CDR3 is TGTGCCAGCAGCTTAGATCGACTAGGGATCTACAATGAGCAGTTCTTC.

The chain couples TRBV7-6 to TRBJ2-7; perhaps TRBD2 as D (5 bases). V lost 5 bases to trimming and J lost 5 bases, with 19 bases between them. Germline values: CDR1 SGHVS, CDR2 FNYEAQ. The length of the CDR3 is 15 residues. The DNA of the CDR3 is TGTGCCAGCAGCCCTCTTGGAGCGGAGGCCCACGAGCAGTACTTC. Residues: CASSPLGAEAHEQYF.